What follows describes a single TCR beta chain. Individuals aged roughly 18 to 95 years were recruited from about two dozen US areas. Per the study methods: Amplification from reference gene primers served as the basis for estimated nucleated cell counts. Here immunoSEQ multiplex PCR was the method, and the copy in TCRdb shows in-frame clones only, minus some. The V and J calls and clone size are taken from that table; D and trimming were inferred from the DNA. The table has around 360,000 clones, roughly 87% seen once. V shed 5 bases and J 4 bases; nucleotides not matched to a gene: 5. CDR3 length: 14 amino acids. The V gene's germline CDR1 is LNHDA and CDR2 SQIVND (reference sequence). The data were obtained in a study of blood T cell repertoires in COVID-19. Study-wide background: The United States, Italy and Spain provided the acute and convalescent COVID-19 samples.

The sequence derives from a woman under 40 who had recovered from COVID-19. The V gene is TRBV19, the J gene TRBJ1-1, with 9 positions matching TRBD1. The sequenced material came from PBMCs or T cells enriched from blood (not recorded which). The CDR3: CASSLRQGGTEAFF. The CDR3 coding sequence is TGTGCCAGTAGTTTAAGACAGGGGGGCACTGAAGCTTTCTTT.